This entry lists 21 T cell receptor beta chains sequenced from one sample in a study of blood T cell repertoires in COVID-19. The assay was immunoSEQ multiplex PCR, and TCRdb's table has in-frame clones only and misses some. Of 230,000 or so clones detected, 85% appear once; the ten largest clones hold approximately 6.6%. What was sequenced was PBMCs or T cells enriched from blood (not recorded which). Receptors originate from a woman between 50 and 59 years old who had been exposed to COVID-19.

This clone has only one observation. This rearrangement joins TRBV6-1 to TRBJ2-2, with 8 bases fitting TRBD1. Germline lookup yields CDR1 MNHNS and CDR2 SASEGT. V lost 4 bases, J lost 1 base, and 8 bases stayed unmatched. The CDR3 consists of 17 residues. CDR3 coding DNA: TGTGCCAGCAGTGGGTTCGCCGGGACAGGGAACACCGGGGAGCTGTTTTTT. Amino acids: CASSGFAGTGNTGELFF.

This chain links TRBV24-1 with TRBJ2-1; 7 nucleotides align to TRBD2. Germline V CDR1 and CDR2: KGHDR, SFDVKD. V lost 5 bases, J lost 1 base, and 1 base stayed unmatched. This CDR3 is 14 amino acids long. CDR3 sequence (DNA): TGTGCCACCAGTGGGGGGGGGTCCTACAATGAGCAGTTCTTC. Residues: CATSGGGSYNEQFF.

The rearrangement links TRBV6-5 to TRBJ1-5; TRBD1 is a possible D gene (6 bases). The V and J ends lost 8 bases and 5 bases respectively, with 13 bases between them. CDR3 length: 13 amino acids. From germline, CDR1 is MNHEY and CDR2 SVGAGI. In DNA form, the CDR3 reads TGTGCCAGCGGGCAGACAGGTGATCAGCCCCAGCATTTT. Amino acid sequence: CASGQTGDQPQHF.

The CDR3 sequence is CASSLGRGTNYGYTF. The CDR3 DNA reads TGTGCCAGCAGCTTAGGAAGGGGAACTAACTATGGCTACACCTTC. This chain joins TRBV7-2 and TRBJ1-2, with TRBD1 as a possible D gene (5 bases). The germline gives CDR1 SGHTA, CDR2 FQGNSA. Trimming took 1 base from V and 0 from J, leaving 9 bases between them. CDR3 length: 15 amino acids.

This clone appeared a few times. The chain carries TRBV6-2 or TRBV6-3 and TRBJ2-4; D uncertain. This CDR3 is built from 17 residues. Germline V gives CDR1 MNHEY, CDR2 SVGEGT. The V end lost 4 bases, the J end lost 1 base, and 17 bases lay between the germline ends. CDR3 in DNA: TGTGCCAGCAGTTCCCAGTGGTCCCACGGGGCCAAAAACATTCAGTACTTC. This gives the protein CASSSQWSHGAKNIQYF.

V gene TRBV13 combines with J gene TRBJ2-5, with TRBD2 as a possible D gene (6 bases). Trimming took off 3 bases at V and 1 base at J, with 12 bases between the two ends. This CDR3 region has 15 residues. Germline assignment: CDR1 PRHDT and CDR2 FYEKMQ (reference sequence). Here the CDR3 DNA reads TGTGCCAGCAGCTTTTCCCCGCGGGGCCAAGAGACCCAGTACTTC. Residues: CASSFSPRGQETQYF.

This chain joins TRBV27 and TRBJ1-6, with TRBD1 matching over 8 bases. The CDR3 is 13 amino acids. Germline CDR1 is MNHEY and CDR2 is SMNVEV (reference sequence). V was pared by 5 bases and J by 14 bases, with 8 bases of the junction left unmatched. CDR3 protein: CASSPGQGVTLHF. The CDR3 DNA is TGTGCCAGCAGTCCTGGACAGGGCGTAACCCTCCACTTT.

This clone appeared a single time. The rearrangement joins TRBV30 to TRBJ2-1; 8 nucleotides agree with TRBD1. The CDR3 consists of 13 residues. Trimming took 4 bases from V and 5 from J; bases not matched to a gene: 4. The V gene's germline CDR1 is GTSNPN and CDR2 SVGIG (reference sequence). CDR3 bases: TGTGCCTGGACTACGGACAGGGACAATGAGCAGTTCTTC. Protein: CAWTTDRDNEQFF.

The rearrangement joins TRBV5-4 to TRBJ2-4; TRBD1 aligns across 7 bases. The CDR3 runs to 14 residues. Germline loops: CDR1 SGHNT, CDR2 YYREEE (reference sequence). The junction had 3 bases not matched to a gene; V was cut back by 1 base and J by 5 bases. CDR3 protein: CASSLTGAENIQYF. CDR3 nucleotides: TGTGCCAGCAGCTTGACAGGGGCTGAAAACATTCAGTACTTC. Filled out from reference TRBV5-4 and TRBJ2-4, the complete variable domain reads ETGVTQSPTHLIKTRGQQVTLRCSSQSGHNTVSWYQQALGQGPQFIFQYYREEENGRGNFPPRFSGLQFPNYSSELNVNALELDDSALYLCASSLTGAENIQYFGAGTRLSVL.

This chain uses TRBV19 with TRBJ1-1; TRBD1 agrees at 8 bases. This CDR3 contains 14 residues. J gave up 8 bases and V 4 bases, and 9 bases lay outside the gene matches. Germline CDR1 reads LNHDA; CDR2 reads SQIVND (reference sequence). The DNA for the CDR3 is TGTGCCAGTAGTACAAGCCGACAGGGGCGGGAAGCTTTCTTT. Protein: CASSTSRQGREAFF.

The chain joins TRBV5-4 to TRBJ1-1; D possibly corresponds to TRBD1 (6 bases). The CDR3 covers 15 residues. Germline CDR1 SGHNT, CDR2 YYREEE (reference sequence). Trimming stripped 6 bases from V and 5 bases from J, with 20 bases between. CDR3 region: CASTLGGAGGTEAFF. The CDR3, as DNA: TGTGCCAGCACACTAGGGGGGGCCGGGGGAACTGAAGCTTTCTTT.

This chain joins TRBV29-1 and TRBJ2-7; 10 bases line up with TRBD1. The CDR3 totals 14 residues. Germline-derived CDR1 and CDR2 are SQVTM and ANQGSEA. V lost 4 bases and J lost 3; bases outside the gene matches: 6. CDR3 sequence reads: CSVGGTGANYEQYF. In DNA, the CDR3 is TGCAGCGTTGGGGGGACAGGGGCGAACTACGAGCAGTACTTC.

This chain uses TRBV5-4 with TRBJ2-5; 10 nucleotides agree with TRBD1. V lost 4 bases, J lost 5 bases, and 11 bases stayed unmatched. Germline V gives CDR1 SGHNT, CDR2 YYREEE (reference sequence). This CDR3 contains 16 residues. Here the CDR3 DNA reads TGTGCCAGCAGCCCGGGACAGGGGAGAGGGGGGGAGACCCAGTACTTC. This encodes CASSPGQGRGGETQYF.

The chain links TRBV3-1 (or the pseudogene TRBV3-2) to TRBJ1-2, with D uncertain. Per the germline V gene, CDR1 is LGHDT and CDR2 is YNNKEL (reference sequence). Trimming removed 5 bases at V and 6 bases at J, with 16 bases between. The CDR3 is made up of 14 amino acids. In DNA, the CDR3 is TGTGCCAGCAGCTCCGGCCGGGAAGGGCATGGCTACACCTTC. Its protein is CASSSGREGHGYTF.

The chain has TRBV4-3 and TRBJ2-1, with D possibly being TRBD1 (6 bases). The germline V gene encodes CDR1 LGHNA and CDR2 YSLEER. Trimming took off 4 bases at V and 9 bases at J, with 10 bases between the two ends. The CDR3 has 12 residues. CDR3 nucleotides: TGCGCCAGCAGCCCAGGGGCCGGTGAGCAGTTCTTC. Its translation is CASSPGAGEQFF.

The chain uses TRBV30 and TRBJ2-3; tentatively, D is TRBD2 (6 bases). Germline V gene sequence: CDR1 GTSNPN, CDR2 SVGIG (reference sequence). The CDR3 has 15 amino acids. The ends were cut back, 0 bases at V and 0 bases at J, with 10 bases in the middle. The CDR3 region is CAWSVGEASTDTQYF. CDR3 DNA sequence: TGTGCCTGGAGTGTCGGGGAGGCTAGCACAGATACGCAGTATTTT.

V usage is TRBV7-2 and J usage is TRBJ1-1, with a tentative D call TRBD1 (6 bases). Germline values: CDR1 SGHTA, CDR2 FQGNSA. V was trimmed by 6 bases and J by 0 bases, leaving 14 bases between them. The CDR3 extends over 15 amino acids. The CDR3 coding sequence is TGTGCCAGCAGTCGCCCCGGACAGCTGAACACTGAAGCTTTCTTT. Protein sequence: CASSRPGQLNTEAFF.

The CDR3 coding sequence is TGTGCCAGCAGCTTAGCCTCTAATATCTACGAGCAGTACTTC. This gives the protein CASSLASNIYEQYF. The V and J genes are TRBV7-8 and TRBJ2-7; no definite D call. CDR1 is SGHVS and CDR2 is FQNEAQ in the germline V gene. Deletions cut 0 bases from V and 3 bases from J, with 9 bases between. The CDR3 is made up of 14 amino acids. The variable domain in full, with the rest retrieved from reference TRBV7-8 and TRBJ2-7, is GAGVSQSPRYKVAKRGQDVALRCDPISGHVSLFWYQQALGQGPEFLTYFQNEAQLDKSGLPSDRFFAERPEGSVSTLKIQRTQQEDSAVYLCASSLASNIYEQYFGPGTRLTVT.

The genes are TRBV5-1 and TRBJ1-1; perhaps TRBD1 as D (5 bases). The V gene lost 3 bases and the J gene lost 1 base, with 19 bases spanning the gap. The V gene's germline CDR1 is SGHRS and CDR2 YFSETQ. The CDR3 totals 17 residues. This CDR3 is CASSWGWATAGNTEAFF. In nucleotides, the CDR3 is TGCGCCAGCAGCTGGGGATGGGCGACAGCGGGGAACACTGAAGCTTTCTTT.

The gene calls are TRBV18 and TRBJ1-1; 8 bases map to TRBD1. The junction had 8 bases not matched to a gene; V was cut back by 9 bases and J by 5 bases. CDR3 length: 13 residues. Per germline, CDR1 KGHSH and CDR2 LQKENI. As DNA, the CDR3 is TGTGCCAGTCTGCAGGGGGCAAGGACTGAAGCTTTCTTT. It is translated as CASLQGARTEAFF. The variable domain in full, completed from reference TRBV18 and TRBJ1-1, reads NAGVMQNPRHLVRRRGQEARLRCSPMKGHSHVYWYRQLPEEGLKFMVYLQKENIIDESGMPKERFSAEFPKEGPSILRIQQVVRGDSAAYFCASLQGARTEAFFGQGTRLTVV.

For this clone: This sample also contains other DNA sequences that code for the same CDR3. This chain joins TRBV18 and TRBJ1-1, with a weak D call TRBD1 (5 bases). The CDR3 extends over 13 amino acids. With 2 bases removed from V and 5 bases from J, the gap between germline ends came to 9 bases. Germline CDR1 and CDR2: KGHSH and LQKENI. CDR3 nucleotide sequence: TGTGCCAGCTCACCAACCGGGGGAACTGAAGCTTTCTTT. This codes for CASSPTGGTEAFF. The full variable domain, its missing parts supplied by reference TRBV18 and TRBJ1-1, is NAGVMQNPRHLVRRRGQEARLRCSPMKGHSHVYWYRQLPEEGLKFMVYLQKENIIDESGMPKERFSAEFPKEGPSILRIQQVVRGDSAAYFCASSPTGGTEAFFGQGTRLTVV.